Listed below are T cell receptor beta chains from one sample, sequenced in a study of blood T cell repertoires in COVID-19. TCRdb keeps only in-frame clones here, not all; method: immunoSEQ multiplex PCR. The table shows 200,000 to 300,000 clones, with about 86% occurring only once. Sequenced sample: peripheral blood. The source of these receptors is a man aged 30 to 45 with active or convalescent COVID-19. The conserved cysteine and the conserved F or W are not part of the CDR3 here. The D gene is left open where the match is weak.

D gene: TRBD2
V gene: TRBV2
CDR3 protein: ASSARFGLDYNEQF

D gene: TRBD2
V gene: TRBV7-6
CDR3 protein: ASSLGTTAGGEDTQY

D gene: TRBD1
V gene: TRBV2
CDR3 protein: ASKGQAINQPQH

D gene: -
V gene: TRBV5-1
CDR3 protein: ASSLSSGNNSPLH

D gene: -
V gene: TRBV7-2
CDR3 protein: ASTLGGNTEAF

D gene: -
V gene: TRBV7-2
CDR3 protein: ASLPSTARANYGYT

D gene: -
V gene: TRBV5-3
CDR3 protein: ARSLSIGRARLKGTEAF

D gene: -
V gene: TRBV3-1/TRBV3-2
CDR3 protein: ASSLDRRYEQY

D gene: TRBD2
V gene: TRBV11-3
CDR3 protein: ASSRAGGRTGELF

D gene: -
V gene: TRBV12-3/TRBV12-4
CDR3 protein: ASSSVAGNTIY

D gene: TRBD2
V gene: TRBV7-2
CDR3 protein: ASSLLAGGLGFKNIQY

D gene: TRBD2
V gene: TRBV11-2
CDR3 protein: ASSFLAGGPGELF

D gene: TRBD1
V gene: TRBV5-1
CDR3 protein: ASSLVALMGQGYEQY

D gene: TRBD1
V gene: TRBV11-3
CDR3 protein: ASSLRTGSTDTQY

D gene: -
V gene: TRBV7-2
CDR3 protein: ASSLAAGTTEAF

D gene: TRBD1
V gene: TRBV30
CDR3 protein: AWSTGQRYT

D gene: -
V gene: TRBV18
CDR3 protein: ASSPISGNLDTQY

D gene: TRBD2
V gene: TRBV7-9
CDR3 protein: ASRSGGGPYEQY

D gene: -
V gene: TRBV6-5
CDR3 protein: ASSYPPTDTQY

D gene: TRBD1
V gene: TRBV14
CDR3 protein: ASSQDRGRIETQY

D gene: TRBD1
V gene: TRBV7-2
CDR3 protein: ASSLVDRASGNTIY

D gene: -
V gene: TRBV14
CDR3 protein: ASSQNPVRTNYGYT

D gene: -
V gene: TRBV15
CDR3 protein: ATSRDREAALF

D gene: TRBD2
V gene: TRBV29-1
CDR3 protein: SVEIQRGANEQF

D gene: -
V gene: TRBV2
CDR3 protein: ASTGGYGYT

D gene: TRBD1
V gene: TRBV5-5
CDR3 protein: ASSTDRGYDTGELF

D gene: TRBD1
V gene: TRBV4-1
CDR3 protein: ASSTPGTGAYEQY

D gene: -
V gene: TRBV11-1
CDR3 protein: ASSIRDTQY

D gene: -
V gene: TRBV6-5
CDR3 protein: ASTSFDRNTEAF

D gene: -
V gene: TRBV19
CDR3 protein: ASSIGGPNTEAF

D gene: TRBD1
V gene: TRBV19
CDR3 protein: ASQDRATYEQY

D gene: TRBD1
V gene: TRBV13
CDR3 protein: ASSLKTGEETQY

D gene: -
V gene: TRBV19
CDR3 protein: ASSTDRGFRTEAF

D gene: TRBD2
V gene: TRBV20-1
CDR3 protein: SASVAGGSSYEQY

D gene: -
V gene: TRBV20-1
CDR3 protein: SASSYTESAPLH

D gene: -
V gene: TRBV12-3/TRBV12-4
CDR3 protein: ASSLSGDQPQH

D gene: -
V gene: TRBV4-1
CDR3 protein: ASARARGANTDTQY

D gene: -
V gene: TRBV19
CDR3 protein: ASSNLPSSGNTIY

D gene: -
V gene: TRBV5-8
CDR3 protein: ASSLGLTEYNEQF

D gene: -
V gene: TRBV27
CDR3 protein: ASSLRGLRQETQY

D gene: -
V gene: TRBV5-1
CDR3 protein: ASSLNGGREGQPQH

D gene: -
V gene: TRBV4-3
CDR3 protein: ASSSGVDTGELF

D gene: -
V gene: TRBV9
CDR3 protein: ASSVGPGGSTEAF

D gene: TRBD2
V gene: TRBV4-1
CDR3 protein: ASSQVIGAGGLPTDTQY

D gene: -
V gene: TRBV4-1
CDR3 protein: ASSQDLSVYGYT